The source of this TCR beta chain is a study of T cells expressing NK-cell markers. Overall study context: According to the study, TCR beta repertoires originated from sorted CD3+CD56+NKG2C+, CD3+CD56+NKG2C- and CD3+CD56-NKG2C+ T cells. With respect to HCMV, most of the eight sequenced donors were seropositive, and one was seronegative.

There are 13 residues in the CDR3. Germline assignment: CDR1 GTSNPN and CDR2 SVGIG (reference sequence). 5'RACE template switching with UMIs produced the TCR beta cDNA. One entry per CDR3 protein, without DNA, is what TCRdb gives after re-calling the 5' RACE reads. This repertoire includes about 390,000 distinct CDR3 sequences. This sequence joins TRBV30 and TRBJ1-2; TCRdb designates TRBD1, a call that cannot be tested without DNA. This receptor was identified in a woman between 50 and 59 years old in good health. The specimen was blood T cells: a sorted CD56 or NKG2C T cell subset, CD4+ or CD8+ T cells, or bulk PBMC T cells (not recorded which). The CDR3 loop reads CAWSEQGAYGYTF.